The next 6 T cell receptor beta chains were all read from a single sample in a study of T-cell reconstitution after alpha-beta-depleted transplantation in children. Preparation of the TCRbeta library involved a method that used unique molecular identifiers. A single record per CDR3 protein comes from TCRdb applying MiXCR to the PCR reads. The sample shows about 260,000 distinct CDR3 sequences, 9.5% to 13% of them seen only once. This specimen consisted of peripheral blood, obtained 180 days after TCRalphabeta/CD19-depleted stem cell transplant. These receptor sequences come from a male patient between 2 and 15 years old who had a stem cell transplant for chronic granulomatous disease, so the T cells may come from the graft donor.

J is TRBJ1-1 and V is TRBV19; D is undetermined. Germline V CDR1 and CDR2: LNHDA, SQIVND (reference sequence). The V end was cut by 1 base, the J end by 4 bases, with 10 bases between. This CDR3 spans 14 amino acids. In DNA, the CDR3 is TGTGCCAGTAGTATAGGAAGTGTGTTCACTGAAGCTTTCTTT. Protein product: CASSIGSVFTEAFF.

The table lists this clonotype with many counts. This sequence joins TRBV20-1 and TRBJ1-2; a weak D match, TRBD1 (6 bases). Between the trimmed V and J ends, which lost 6 bases and 2 bases, there was a span of 13 bases. Looked up from germline, CDR1 is DFQATT and CDR2 is SNEGSKA (reference sequence). The CDR3 totals 13 residues. CDR3 nucleotide sequence: TGCAGTGCCCCCAGAGGGGGGAACTATGGCTACACCTTC. The encoded protein is CSAPRGGNYGYTF.

There are many counts of this clonotype. The V call is TRBV11-1, the J call TRBJ2-5, with D uncertain. V was trimmed by 6 bases and J by 5 bases, leaving 10 bases between them. This CDR3 is built from 12 residues. Germline-derived CDR1 and CDR2 are SGHAT and FQDESV (reference sequence). DNA for the CDR3: TGTGCCAGCAGTCGAGCTTCCGAGACCCAGTACTTC. This sequence encodes CASSRASETQYF.

There are many counts of this clonotype. CDR3 in amino acids: CATSRDPLPGETQYF. The CDR3 DNA reads TGTGCCACCAGCAGAGATCCCTTACCAGGGGAGACCCAGTACTTC. J is TRBJ2-5 and V is TRBV15; possible D gene TRBD1, 5 bases. The CDR3 spans 15 residues. Looked up from germline, CDR1 is LNHNV and CDR2 is YYDKDF (reference sequence). Trimming shortened V by 0 bases and J by 5 bases, and 13 bases separated the two germline ends.

This clonotype was picked up many times. The genes are TRBV28 and TRBJ2-7; 7 positions match TRBD1. The junction had 14 bases not matched to a gene; V was cut back by 5 bases and J by 7 bases. The CDR3 is made up of 15 amino acids. Germline CDR1 is MDHEN and CDR2 is SYDVKM. The CDR3 is CASSTTRGIRAEQYF. CDR3 sequence (DNA): TGTGCCAGCAGTACTACCAGGGGGATCCGGGCAGAGCAGTACTTC.

The chain carries TRBV20-1 and TRBJ2-6; D is perhaps TRBD1 (5 bases). The CDR3 extends over 19 amino acids. The germline CDR1 and CDR2 sequences are DFQATT and SNEGSKA (reference sequence). The CDR3 loop is CCGRAPGQGTFSGANVLTF. The CDR3 DNA reads TGCTGTGGCAGAGCTCCGGGCCAGGGAACCTTCTCTGGGGCCAACGTCCTGACTTTC.